This T cell receptor beta chain was recorded in a study of tumor-infiltrating lymphocytes in primary liver carcinoma. Both RNA and DNA were isolated together from approximately 20-30 mg of bulk tissue that had not been sorted. Points from the study as a whole: Tumor-blood pairs (like tumor-adjacent pairs) overlapped less than tumor region pairs did.

A primer in the constant region served to generate TCR beta cDNA from about 480 ng of total RNA. Libraries of TCR beta came from three nested multiplex PCR rounds with slightly modified ARM-PCR. The opening two PCR rounds, 10 cycles each, paired TRBV1-TRBV30 forward primers with a C-beta reverse primer. TCRdb recomputed calls from the multiplex PCR reads with MiXCR, one row per CDR3 protein. The sample has about 74,000 distinct CDR3 sequences, 60% to 75% seen once. This clonotype was found many times. Its antigen remains unknown. Germline-derived CDR1 and CDR2 are MDHEN and SYDVKM. The CDR3 length is 16 residues. After removal of 4 bases from V and 4 bases from J, the junction contained 5 bases not matched to a gene.

This receptor was taken from a middle-aged man with primary liver carcinoma and hepatitis B virus infection. Input material: liver tumor tissue from sampling region 4. Subset reported: tumor region T4, right-lateral pole. V gene TRBV28 combines with J gene TRBJ2-1, with TRBD1 matching over 12 bases. CDR3 sequence: CASSSGQGAGYNEQFF. The CDR3 DNA follows: TGTGCCAGCAGTTCGGGACAGGGGGCAGGTTACAATGAGCAGTTCTTC. Full variable domain (missing parts from reference TRBV28 and TRBJ2-1): DVKVTQSSRYLVKRTGEKVFLECVQDMDHENMFWYRQDPGLGLRLIYFSYDVKMKEKGDIPEGYSVSREKKERFSLILESASTNQTSMYLCASSSGQGAGYNEQFFGPGTRLTVL.